This T cell receptor (beta chain) is drawn from a study of blood T cell repertoires in COVID-19. Study in general: Specimens from acute and convalescent COVID-19 originated in the United States, Italy and Spain. T cells, B-cell-depleted T cells, or PBMCs provided the cDNA or gDNA that served as material.

The CDR3 covers 15 residues. With V trimmed by 2 bases and J by 6 bases, 10 bases remained unmatched. The V gene's germline CDR1 is MNHEY and CDR2 SVGAGI. How the authors handled the data: Using reference gene primer amplification, nucleated cell counts were estimated. The data were produced by immunoSEQ multiplex PCR, yet TCRdb's version contains in-frame clones alone and is incomplete. V, J and clone size reflect that table, while D and trimming were determined from the DNA. The table records roughly 52,000 clones, 70% to 90% of them present only once. The TCR was taken from a human donor in a cohort sampled during active COVID-19. The sequencing sample was made of peripheral blood. V gene TRBV6-5 combines with J gene TRBJ2-7, with 7 nucleotides matching TRBD2. The CDR3 bases are TGTGCCAGCAGTTACGGTGGCGGGAGTCGGCGCGAGCAGTACTTC. This sequence encodes CASSYGGGSRREQYF.